This T cell receptor beta chain was profiled in a study of OX40 agonist ivuxolimab in advanced cancers. Assay used: immunoSEQ multiplex PCR; TCRdb lists only in-frame clones, some missing. Of 30,000 or so clones listed, about 86% are singletons. Losses at the gene ends were 2 bases for V and 4 bases for J; bases not matched to a gene: 7. CDR3 length: 15 residues. Germline CDR1 reads MNHEY; CDR2 reads SVGAGI. Material: CD4+ or CD8+ T cells sorted from blood, obtained in a trial of the OX40 agonist ivuxolimab. This receptor was taken from an adult with an advanced solid tumor such as melanoma, head and neck, liver or kidney cancer. The rearrangement links TRBV6-5 to TRBJ1-1, with TRBD1 matching 7 bases. For the CDR3, the DNA is TGTGCCAGCAGTTACACAAGCTCAGGGGGCACTGAAGCTTTCTTT. Translated: CASSYTSSGGTEAFF.